This passage covers 24 T cell receptor beta chains from one sample sequenced in a study of T cell changes during pregnancy in multiple sclerosis. Method: immunoSEQ multiplex PCR; TCRdb's copy keeps in-frame clones and lacks some. The data show about 120,000 clones, about 93% seen once. The sequences come from peripheral blood, collected before pregnancy. The source is a female donor with multiple sclerosis, enrolled in a pregnancy study.

This clone is a singleton in its sample. This chain connects TRBV10-3 to TRBJ2-1; 10 bases are shared with TRBD2. The CDR3 spans 15 residues. After removal of 4 bases from V and 6 bases from J, the junction contained 6 bases not matched to a gene. The germline V gene encodes CDR1 ENHRY and CDR2 SYGVKD. DNA for the CDR3: TGTGCCATCAGTGTTCCAGCGGGAGGGATCAATGAGCAGTTCTTC. Translated, it gives CAISVPAGGINEQFF.

This chain connects TRBV28 to TRBJ1-1; TRBD1 matches 8 bases. J gave up 0 bases and V 5 bases, and 11 bases lay outside the gene matches. This CDR3 comprises 17 residues. Germline CDR1 MDHEN, CDR2 SYDVKM. The CDR3 loop reads CASSEQGEGAVNTEAFF. The CDR3 nucleotides read TGTGCCAGCAGTGAACAGGGGGAGGGGGCGGTGAACACTGAAGCTTTCTTT. The entire variable domain, with the rest obtained from reference TRBV28 and TRBJ1-1, is as follows: DVKVTQSSRYLVKRTGEKVFLECVQDMDHENMFWYRQDPGLGLRLIYFSYDVKMKEKGDIPEGYSVSREKKERFSLILESASTNQTSMYLCASSEQGEGAVNTEAFFGQGTRLTVV.

This clone came up once. The chain combines TRBV5-1 with TRBJ2-2, with 8 bases matching TRBD2. The CDR3 runs 16 residues. V trimming: 4 bases; J trimming: 1 base; junction bases outside the gene matches: 6. Looked up from germline, CDR1 is SGHRS and CDR2 is YFSETQ. CDR3 region: CASSERLALNTGELFF. In DNA form, the CDR3 reads TGCGCCAGCAGCGAGAGACTAGCGTTGAACACCGGGGAGCTGTTTTTT.

This clone is a singleton in its sample. This chain links TRBV4-2 with TRBJ2-5, with TRBD2 matching over 12 bases. The CDR3 extends over 18 amino acids. The germline V gene encodes CDR1 LGHNA and CDR2 YNFKEQ. J gave up 2 bases and V 0 bases, and 7 bases lay outside the gene matches. For the CDR3, the DNA is TGTGCCAGCAGCCAAGATCCTAGCGGGGGGGCAAGGCAAGAGACCCAGTACTTC. Translated, it gives CASSQDPSGGARQETQYF.

The chain recombines TRBV7-3 with TRBJ2-2, with 12 bases that match TRBD2. CDR3 length equals 20 residues. The V gene's germline CDR1 is SGHTA and CDR2 FQGTGA. Trimming took 5 bases from V and 5 from J; bases not matched to a gene: 18. The CDR3 region is CASSHEPAWGLAGTTGELFF. The DNA for the CDR3 is TGTGCCAGCAGCCACGAACCCGCCTGGGGACTAGCGGGTACGACCGGGGAGCTGTTTTTT.

The CDR3 loop reads CAISPDTIYF. The DNA of the CDR3 is TGTGCCATTTCCCCGGACACCATATATTTT. V gene TRBV2 combines with J gene TRBJ1-3; D unclear. Germline CDR1 is SNHLY and CDR2 is FYNNEI. The CDR3 loop spans 10 amino acids. The V gene lost 10 bases and the J gene lost 8 bases, with 9 bases spanning the gap.

This clone is a singleton in its sample. This sequence joins TRBV9 and TRBJ2-6, with 7 nucleotides matching TRBD1. Germline V gene lookup returns CDR1 SGDLS and CDR2 YYNGEE. V dropped 0 bases and J dropped 2; count of bases not matched to a gene: 2. This CDR3 has 16 amino acids. CDR3 loop: CASSVDRGTGANVLTF. CDR3 nucleotides: TGTGCCAGCAGCGTAGACAGGGGAACTGGGGCCAACGTCCTGACTTTC.

The chain is built from TRBV6-1 and TRBJ1-3; D remains ambiguous. Trimming cost V 3 bases and J 3 bases, with 6 bases left between them. This CDR3 has 13 amino acids. From germline, CDR1 is MNHNS and CDR2 SASEGT. In DNA form, the CDR3 reads TGTGCCAGCAGTGAGGGGAGTGGAAACACCATATATTTT. Translation: CASSEGSGNTIYF.

The chain has TRBV14 and TRBJ2-1; D remains unclear. CDR3 length: 13 amino acids. Trimming stripped 0 bases from V and 9 bases from J, with 9 bases between. Germline V lookup: CDR1 SGHDN, CDR2 FVKESK. This chain's CDR3 is CASSQDYFTEQFF. DNA of the CDR3: TGTGCCAGCAGCCAAGACTATTTCACTGAGCAGTTCTTC.

V usage is TRBV28 and J usage is TRBJ1-2, with 7 bases aligning to TRBD1. The germline V gene has CDR1 MDHEN and CDR2 SYDVKM. Trimming cost V 3 bases and J 4 bases; bases outside gene matches: 8. This CDR3 has 15 amino acids. This chain's CDR3 is CASSLFYRDSYGYTF. DNA for the CDR3: TGTGCCAGCAGTTTGTTCTATCGGGACAGCTATGGCTACACCTTC.

This chain links TRBV7-3 with TRBJ2-5; 10 positions agree with TRBD2. CDR3 length: 17 amino acids. Germline V gives CDR1 SGHTA, CDR2 FQGTGA. J lost 4 bases, V lost 2 bases, and 10 bases had no gene match. The CDR3 is CASSLFGSGGAGETQYF. CDR3 bases: TGTGCCAGCAGCTTATTTGGGAGCGGGGGGGCTGGAGAGACCCAGTACTTC. The full variable domain, completed using reference TRBV7-3 and TRBJ2-5, is GAGVSQTPSNKVTEKGKYVELRCDPISGHTALYWYRQSLGQGPEFLIYFQGTGAADDSGLPNDRFFAVRPEGSVSTLKIQRTERGDSAVYLCASSLFGSGGAGETQYFGPGTRLLVL.

This chain joins TRBV5-4 and TRBJ2-2; no reliable D call. Germline V gives CDR1 SGHNT, CDR2 YYREEE (reference sequence). V was cut by 1 base and J by 4 bases, with 8 bases left in between. There are 14 residues in the CDR3. In DNA form, the CDR3 reads TGTGCCAGCAGCTTGTTCGGTGGCACCGGGGAGCTGTTTTTT. This translates into CASSLFGGTGELFF. Looking up the rest from reference TRBV5-4 and TRBJ2-2 gives the full variable domain: ETGVTQSPTHLIKTRGQQVTLRCSSQSGHNTVSWYQQALGQGPQFIFQYYREEENGRGNFPPRFSGLQFPNYSSELNVNALELDDSALYLCASSLFGGTGELFFGEGSRLTVL.

The chain has TRBV14 and TRBJ1-2, with 11 bases identical to TRBD1. This CDR3 contains 17 residues. The V segment lost 5 bases and the J segment 0 bases; nucleotides outside the gene matches: 8. CDR1 and CDR2 from the germline V gene are SGHDN and FVKESK. CDR3 nucleotide sequence: TGTGCCAGCAGCACCCGGACAGGGGGCCTACCTAACTATGGCTACACCTTC. Translating gives CASSTRTGGLPNYGYTF.

The chain combines TRBV28 with TRBJ2-1; TRBD1 matches 8 bases. CDR1 is MDHEN, CDR2 SYDVKM, per germline. V shed 7 bases, J shed 2 bases, and the junction held 4 bases outside the gene matches. The CDR3 length is 14 residues. The CDR3 DNA reads as TGTGCCAGCATCCCAGGGGGCGCCTACAATGAGCAGTTCTTC. Translating gives CASIPGGAYNEQFF.

The chain couples TRBV2 to TRBJ1-1; 9 positions match TRBD1. This CDR3 contains 14 residues. Germline CDR1 is SNHLY and CDR2 is FYNNEI. Trimming cost V 6 bases and J 3 bases; bases outside gene matches: 5. The CDR3 nucleotides are TGTGCCAGCAGGGCGGGACAGGGACACACTGAAGCTTTCTTT. It specifies CASRAGQGHTEAFF. Combining the CDR3 with reference TRBV2 and TRBJ1-1 gives the whole variable domain EPEVTQTPSHQVTQMGQEVILRCVPISNHLYFYWYRQILGQKVEFLVSFYNNEISEKSEIFDDQFSVERPDGSNFTLKIRSTKLEDSAMYFCASRAGQGHTEAFFGQGTRLTVV.

V gene TRBV28 combines with J gene TRBJ2-7, with D possibly being TRBD1 (5 bases). CDR1 MDHEN and CDR2 SYDVKM come from the germline V gene. V lost 6 bases, J lost 6 bases, and 15 bases lay in between. CDR3 length equals 13 residues. CDR3 protein: CASRDKALGEQYF. DNA for the CDR3: TGTGCCAGCAGGGACAAGGCCTTGGGCGAGCAGTACTTC.

This chain uses TRBV30 with TRBJ1-3; 9 bases line up with TRBD1. The CDR3 is made up of 14 amino acids. CDR1 GTSNPN and CDR2 SVGIG come from the germline V gene (reference sequence). The ends lost 2 bases at V and 6 bases at J; junction bases unmatched: 5. Here the CDR3 reads CAWSLDRGVNTIYF. As DNA, the CDR3 is TGTGCCTGGAGTTTGGACAGGGGAGTAAACACCATATATTTT.

The chain carries TRBV29-1 and TRBJ1-2; 9 nucleotides line up with TRBD1. V lost 4 bases, J lost 7 bases, and 4 bases stayed unmatched. The CDR3 has 12 amino acids. Germline assignment: CDR1 SQVTM and CDR2 ANQGSEA. CDR3 loop: CSVGEQGAGYTF. The CDR3, as DNA: TGCAGCGTTGGGGAACAGGGGGCTGGCTACACCTTC.

The V and J genes are TRBV7-9 and TRBJ2-1, with TRBD2 matching over 8 bases. The CDR3 is 12 amino acids. V lost 5 bases to trimming and J lost 9 bases; unmatched junction nucleotides: 3. CDR1 and CDR2 (germline): SEHNR, FQNEAQ (reference sequence). The CDR3 sequence is CASSLGTSEQFF. The CDR3 DNA sequence: TGTGCCAGCAGCCTCGGGACTAGTGAGCAGTTCTTC.

V is TRBV6-5 and J is TRBJ2-7, with D perhaps TRBD1 (6 bases). Germline CDR1 reads MNHEY; CDR2 reads SVGAGI. The CDR3 length is 13 residues. V was pared by 5 bases and J by 0 bases, with 8 bases between. The CDR3 is CASSQGSSYEQYF. In nucleotides, the CDR3 is TGTGCCAGCAGTCAGGGGAGCTCCTACGAGCAGTACTTC.

This clone was observed a single time. The gene calls are TRBV27 and TRBJ2-1; 8 bases agree with TRBD1. Germline CDR1 and CDR2: MNHEY and SMNVEV (reference sequence). This CDR3 comprises 14 residues. The trim removed 8 bases at V and 3 bases at J, leaving 6 bases unmatched. The CDR3 nucleotides are TGTGCCAGCCCCGGACAGGGACACTACAATGAGCAGTTCTTC. Translation gives CASPGQGHYNEQFF.

The chain links TRBV6-5 to TRBJ2-2; 8 bases agree with TRBD1. The CDR3 runs 15 residues. Per the germline V gene, CDR1 is MNHEY and CDR2 is SVGAGI. After removal of 2 bases from V and 6 bases from J, the junction contained 5 bases not matched to a gene. The DNA for the CDR3 is TGTGCCAGCAGTTACCTGGCAGGGGGCCCCGGGGAGCTGTTTTTT. It specifies CASSYLAGGPGELFF.

This chain joins TRBV9 and TRBJ2-1, with D uncertain. Germline values: CDR1 SGDLS, CDR2 YYNGEE. V was trimmed by 0 bases and J by 10 bases, leaving 14 bases between them. The CDR3 consists of 14 residues. For the CDR3, the DNA is TGTGCCAGCAGCGTAGTGGATCTCCTCGGGGAGCAGTTCTTC. Protein sequence: CASSVVDLLGEQFF.

This rearrangement joins TRBV7-2 to TRBJ1-3; D perhaps matches TRBD1 (6 bases). From germline, CDR1 is SGHTA and CDR2 FQGNSA. The length of the CDR3 is 14 residues. V lost 4 bases, J lost 2 bases, and 9 bases lay in between. Here the CDR3 reads CASSSNRAGNTIYF. CDR3 nucleotides: TGTGCCAGCAGCTCGAACAGGGCTGGAAACACCATATATTTT.